Sequencing of this T cell receptor (beta chain) was carried out in a study of cytomegalovirus exposure and HLA in healthy donors. Study results and caveats: Follow-up analysis found HLA locus-dependent TCR association rates, highest for DRB1 and lowest for HLA-C. Cytomegalovirus status, reportedly, was diagnosed with high specificity and sensitivity by the classifier.

This clone was recorded a few times. Its antigen is currently unknown. CDR3 length: 15 residues. V gave up 1 base and J gave up 1 base, with 10 bases separating them. Looked up from germline, CDR1 is SNHLY and CDR2 is FYNNEI. The primer mix had 60 Vbeta and 13 Jbeta primers. Measured with immunoSEQ multiplex PCR; TCRdb has only the in-frame clones, and not every one. The sample lists some 150,000 clones, 80% to 85% occurring once. The chain has TRBV2 and TRBJ1-1, with D possibly TRBD1 on 5 matching bases. This TCR derives from a young woman in good health and CMV-seronegative. Sequenced material: PBMCs. The CDR3 sequence: CASSEVGQGNTEAFF. In DNA form, the CDR3 reads TGTGCCAGCAGTGAAGTGGGGCAGGGGAACACTGAAGCTTTCTTT.